The clone carrying this T cell receptor (beta chain) appeared once. The sample belongs to a study of blood T cell repertoires in COVID-19. Overall study context: Donors in the United States, Italy and Spain gave samples during acute or convalescent COVID-19.

Authors' data handling: From reference gene primer amplification, estimates of nucleated cell counts were derived. The repertoire was sequenced with immunoSEQ multiplex PCR; TCRdb's copy has only in-frame clones and lacks some. Clone size and V and J calls were adopted from that table, with D and trimming inferred from the DNA. Of some 200,000 clones listed, approximately 87% are singletons. The CDR3 runs to 12 residues. Per the germline V gene, CDR1 is SGHRS and CDR2 is YFSETQ. Trimming stripped 5 bases from V and 6 bases from J, with 8 bases between. Assignment of participants to cohorts was predicated upon participant-reported clinical history.

Specimen: PBMCs or T cells enriched from blood (not recorded which). The rearrangement joins TRBV5-1 to TRBJ2-2, with D unclear. The TCR sequence derives from a woman aged 50 to 60 in a cohort exposed to, infected with or recovered from COVID-19 (not recorded which). The CDR3: CASRASAGELFF. DNA for the CDR3: TGCGCCAGCAGGGCTTCAGCCGGGGAGCTGTTTTTT.